This T cell receptor beta chain appears in the sequencing data of a study of blood T cells in healthy people across ages. A J-beta primer mix and a sample-barcoded 5' primer were used in a second PCR of roughly 6 to 11 cycles. MiXCR was run by TCRdb on the 5' RACE reads, yielding one entry per CDR3 protein. This table has fewer than 1,000,000 distinct CDR3 sequences, about 46% appearing once. Germline V CDR1 and CDR2: SQVTM, ANQGSEA. The ends were cut back, 4 bases at V and 5 bases at J, with 8 bases in the middle. This CDR3 is built from 12 residues. V is TRBV29-1 and J is TRBJ1-4; D call uncertain. Sequenced input: blood. This TCR was recovered from an elderly man in good health. Here the CDR3 DNA reads TGCAGCGTTGGTCGGGAAAATGAAAAACTGTTTTTT. Translated, it gives CSVGRENEKLFF.